A selection of T cell receptor beta chains follows, all from one sample in a study of beta chain features in type 1 diabetes. TCRdb keeps only in-frame clones here, not all; method: immunoSEQ multiplex PCR. The sample yields about 640,000 clones, under 15% seen once. The sample was naive CD4+ T cells from blood. Source of these receptors: a man aged 25-40 years with type 1 diabetes. CDR3s include the opening cysteine and the closing phenylalanine or tryptophan. D genes are given only for firm matches. The size entry is marked missing in some rows and otherwise reads once, few, many or a size class.

cdr3_nt cdr3_aa v_call clone_size d_call j_call
TGTGCCAGCAGCTTTGCACCGTACAATGAGCAGTTCTTC CASSFAPYNEQFF TRBV11-1 . . TRBJ2-1
TGCGCCAGCAGCTTGGTGGCGGGGGATCAGCCCCAGCATTTT CASSLVAGDQPQHF TRBV5-1 . . TRBJ1-5
TGTGCCAGCAGCTTCGTCACAGGGCAGGAGACCCAGTACTTC CASSFVTGQETQYF TRBV7-2 few . TRBJ2-5
TGTGCCAGCAGTTTACAAGGCACAGATACGCAGTATTTT CASSLQGTDTQYF TRBV2 . . TRBJ2-3
TGCAGAGGGACAGGGAGGAATGAGCAGTTCTTC CRGTGRNEQFF TRBV20-1 few TRBD1 TRBJ2-1
TGTGCCTGGACAGGGCCCTTGGCCAGGGTCCGCAATGAGCAGTTCTTC CAWTGPLARVRNEQFF TRBV30 . . TRBJ2-1
TGTGCCAGCTCACCAAACGGGGGCACAGATACGCAGTATTTT CASSPNGGTDTQYF TRBV18 few . TRBJ2-3
TGTGCCAGCAGTACTCTCGGGACAGGGGGCTATGGCTACACCTTC CASSTLGTGGYGYTF TRBV6-5 . TRBD1 TRBJ1-2
TGCGCCAGCAGCCTACGACAGGGTAACAATGAGCAGTTCTTC CASSLRQGNNEQFF TRBV4-1 few TRBD1 TRBJ2-1
TGTGCCATCCGCGCAGGGGGCCCTCCGAACACTGAAGCTTTCTTT CAIRAGGPPNTEAFF TRBV10-3 . TRBD1 TRBJ1-1
TGTGCCAGCAGTTTGGAGGGTGTAGGCTATGGCTACACCTTC CASSLEGVGYGYTF TRBV28 . . TRBJ1-2
TGTGCCAGCAGCCCAAGCCAGGAAATCTATGGCTACACCTTC CASSPSQEIYGYTF TRBV7-2 few . TRBJ1-2
TGTGCCAGCAGCTTTGGCGCTACAGACTCTGGAAACACCATATATTTT CASSFGATDSGNTIYF TRBV7-8 few . TRBJ1-3
TGCACCACCGACCGACCTGTAAGGTTCTTC CTTDRPVRFF TRBV1 . . TRBJ2-1
TGTGCCAGCAGCTTATCGAGGAGTGGAGAGACCCAGTACTTC CASSLSRSGETQYF TRBV7-2 few . TRBJ2-5
TGTGCCAGCAGTGATTTTCGTCGGCGGGTCGCCAAAAACATTCAGTACTTC CASSDFRRRVAKNIQYF TRBV6-1 . . TRBJ2-4
TGTGCCAGCAGCTCGGGCGGTACGCAGTATTTT CASSSGGTQYF TRBV7-2 once . TRBJ2-3
TGTGCCAGCAGTCCACAGGGGGGCGGCGATCAGCCCCAGCATTTT CASSPQGGGDQPQHF TRBV4-2 few TRBD1 TRBJ1-5
TGTGCCAGTAGTAAACACAGGGTTGAACAGCCCCAGCATTTT CASSKHRVEQPQHF TRBV19 . . TRBJ1-5
TGTGCCAGCAGCCCTCAGGGGGCCGGGTCCTACGAGCAGTACTTC CASSPQGAGSYEQYF TRBV5-4 . TRBD1 TRBJ2-7
TGTGCCAGCAGCCACAAACTAGCGGGATCGTACGAGCAGTACTTC CASSHKLAGSYEQYF TRBV14 . TRBD2 TRBJ2-7
TGTGCCAGCAGTGAAGATTATGGCTACACCTTC CASSEDYGYTF TRBV2 few . TRBJ1-2
TGTGCCAGCAGTAGCGGGGAAAGCACAGATACGCAGTATTTT CASSSGESTDTQYF TRBV11-2 few TRBD2 TRBJ2-3
TGTGCCAGTAGGCGCGGGACTACCGAGAACACCGGGGAGCTGTTTTTT CASRRGTTENTGELFF TRBV19 . TRBD2 TRBJ2-2
TGTGCCAGCGGCCTCAGACAGAGCTCTGGGGCCAACGTCCTGACTTTC CASGLRQSSGANVLTF TRBV28 . . TRBJ2-6
TGTGCCAGCAGCCTCGGACAGGGATGGCACGAGCAGTACTTC CASSLGQGWHEQYF TRBV7-2 . TRBD1 TRBJ2-7
TGTGCCAGCAGTTTTACAGGGGGCAACACTGAAGCTTTCTTT CASSFTGGNTEAFF TRBV6-5 few TRBD1 TRBJ1-1
TGTGCCAGCAGCATTGGACTAGCGGGGAGTACGCAGTATTTT CASSIGLAGSTQYF TRBV7-9 few TRBD2 TRBJ2-3
TGTGCCAGCAGTTACACAACCGACAGTGCGGATGGCTACACCTTC CASSYTTDSADGYTF TRBV6-5 . . TRBJ1-2
TGCGCCAGCAGCTCTGGACAGGGGGATTCCGAGCAGTACTTC CASSSGQGDSEQYF TRBV5-1 few TRBD1 TRBJ2-7
TGTGCCAGCAGCCGGACAGGGTCCAACTATGGCTACACCTTC CASSRTGSNYGYTF TRBV7-2 few TRBD1 TRBJ1-2
TGTGCCAGCAGCGTGGGACAGGGTTTTTGCACCTTC CASSVGQGFCTF TRBV9 . TRBD1 TRBJ1-2
TGTGCCAGCAGCGCTCTCCCCGGCGGGGAGCTGTTTTTT CASSALPGGELFF TRBV9 few . TRBJ2-2
TGTGCCATGGGGGCCCTGGGGGGCCAGTACTTC CAMGALGGQYF TRBV10-3 few . TRBJ2-5
TGTGCCAGCAGTCCCACAGGTTATGGCTACACCTTC CASSPTGYGYTF TRBV6-5 few . TRBJ1-2
TGTGCCAGCAGCTTAGCGCCGGCGGGGTGGAGGAATGAGCAGTTCTTC CASSLAPAGWRNEQFF TRBV7-2 . . TRBJ2-1
TGCGCCAGCAGTCCCGGGACACCTTACACAGATACGCAGTATTTT CASSPGTPYTDTQYF TRBV5-1 few . TRBJ2-3